This TCR beta chain was obtained from a study of T-cell memory formation after mild COVID-19. The J segment lost 4 bases and the V segment lost 7 bases, leaving 8 bases of the junction unmatched. The CDR3 runs 15 residues. A single record per CDR3 protein comes from TCRdb applying MiXCR to the 5' RACE reads. The profile covers approximately 230,000 distinct CDR3 sequences, with about 16% appearing a single time and approximately 3.5% taken by the ten largest. Material for sequencing was PBMCs or a T cell subset sorted from them (not recorded which). The sequence derives from a man younger than 35 who had mild COVID-19 (a few samples of this study predate the infection). Cell type and time point are not known. V is TRBV12-3 or TRBV12-4 and J is TRBJ2-1, with TRBD1 matching over 9 bases. CDR3 amino acids: CASTTRQGGYNEQFF. CDR3 in DNA: TGTGCCAGCACCACGAGACAGGGGGGGTACAATGAGCAGTTCTTC.